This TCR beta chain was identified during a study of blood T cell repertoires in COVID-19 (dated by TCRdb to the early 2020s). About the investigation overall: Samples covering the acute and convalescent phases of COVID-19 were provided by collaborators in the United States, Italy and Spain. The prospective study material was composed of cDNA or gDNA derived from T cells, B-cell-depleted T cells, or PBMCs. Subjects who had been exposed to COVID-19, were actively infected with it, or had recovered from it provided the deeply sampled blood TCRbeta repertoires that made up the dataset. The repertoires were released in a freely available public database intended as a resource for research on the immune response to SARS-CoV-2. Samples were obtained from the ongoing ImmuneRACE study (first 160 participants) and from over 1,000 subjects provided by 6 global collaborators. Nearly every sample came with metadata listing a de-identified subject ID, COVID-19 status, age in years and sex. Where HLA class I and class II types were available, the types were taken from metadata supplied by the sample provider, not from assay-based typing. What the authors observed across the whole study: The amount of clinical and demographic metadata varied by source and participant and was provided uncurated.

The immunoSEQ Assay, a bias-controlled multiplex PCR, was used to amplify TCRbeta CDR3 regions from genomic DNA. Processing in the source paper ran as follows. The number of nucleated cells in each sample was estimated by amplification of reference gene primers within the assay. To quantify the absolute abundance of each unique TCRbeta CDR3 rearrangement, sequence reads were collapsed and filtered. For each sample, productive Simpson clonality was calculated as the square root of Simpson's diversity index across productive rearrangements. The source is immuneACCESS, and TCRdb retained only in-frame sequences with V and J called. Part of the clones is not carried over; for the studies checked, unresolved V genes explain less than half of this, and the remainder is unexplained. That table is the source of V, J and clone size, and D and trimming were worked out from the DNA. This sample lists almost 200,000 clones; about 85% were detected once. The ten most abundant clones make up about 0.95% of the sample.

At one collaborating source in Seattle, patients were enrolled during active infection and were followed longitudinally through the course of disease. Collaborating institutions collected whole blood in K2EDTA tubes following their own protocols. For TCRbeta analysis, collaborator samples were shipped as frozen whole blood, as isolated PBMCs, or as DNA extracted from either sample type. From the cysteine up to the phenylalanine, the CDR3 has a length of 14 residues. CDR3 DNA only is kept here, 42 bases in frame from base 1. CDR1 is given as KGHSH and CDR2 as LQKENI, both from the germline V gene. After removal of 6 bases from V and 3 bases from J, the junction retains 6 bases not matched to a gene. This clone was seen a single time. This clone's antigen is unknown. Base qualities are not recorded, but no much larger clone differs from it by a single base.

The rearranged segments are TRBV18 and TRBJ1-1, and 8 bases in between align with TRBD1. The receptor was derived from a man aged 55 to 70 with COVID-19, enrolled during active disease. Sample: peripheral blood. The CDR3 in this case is CASSLGTGDTEAFF. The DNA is TGTGCCAGCTCTCTCGGGACAGGAGACACTGAAGCTTTCTTT.